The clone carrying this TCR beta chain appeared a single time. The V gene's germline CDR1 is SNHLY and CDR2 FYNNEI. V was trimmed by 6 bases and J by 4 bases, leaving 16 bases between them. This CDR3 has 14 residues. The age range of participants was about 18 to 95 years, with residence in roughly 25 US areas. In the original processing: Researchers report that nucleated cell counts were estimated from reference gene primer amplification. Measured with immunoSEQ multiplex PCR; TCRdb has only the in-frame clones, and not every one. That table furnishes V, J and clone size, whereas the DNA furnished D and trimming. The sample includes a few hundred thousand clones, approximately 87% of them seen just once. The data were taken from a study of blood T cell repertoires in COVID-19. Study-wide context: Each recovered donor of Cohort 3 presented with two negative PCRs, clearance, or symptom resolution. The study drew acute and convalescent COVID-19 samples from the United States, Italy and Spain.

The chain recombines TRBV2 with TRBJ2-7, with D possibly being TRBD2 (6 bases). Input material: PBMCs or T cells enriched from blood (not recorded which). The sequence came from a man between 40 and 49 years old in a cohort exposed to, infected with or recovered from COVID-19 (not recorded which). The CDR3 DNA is TGTGCCAGCAGGGAGACGGGACTCTCGTACGAGCAGTACTTC. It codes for CASRETGLSYEQYF. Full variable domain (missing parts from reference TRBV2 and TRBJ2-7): EPEVTQTPSHQVTQMGQEVILRCVPISNHLYFYWYRQILGQKVEFLVSFYNNEISEKSEIFDDQFSVERPDGSNFTLKIRSTKLEDSAMYFCASRETGLSYEQYFGPGTRLTVT.